The entry below describes one T cell receptor (beta chain). What it binds is unknown. TCRdb's table, derived via immunoSEQ multiplex PCR, lists solely in-frame clones and lacks some. The sample holds fewer than 65,000 clones, around 75% seen once. This sample was taken from a study of vaccination effects on CD4 cells after COVID-19. Study-level background: As their vaccination, participants received two doses of either BNT162b2 or mRNA-1273.

CD4+ T cells specific for antigen were expanded with viral peptide pools by the ViraFEST assay before sequencing. An approximately ten-day culture period preceded the isolation of CD4+ T cells. Vaccine recipients, nucleocapsid antibody negative, had no prior SARS-CoV-2 infection. Trimming took 5 bases from V and 2 from J, leaving 20 bases between them. CDR1 is LNHDA and CDR2 is SQIVND in the germline V gene (reference sequence). CDR3 length: 17 residues. This rearrangement joins TRBV19 to TRBJ2-3; D perhaps matches TRBD2 (6 bases). This TCR came from a human donor who received a COVID-19 vaccine. The sequencing used CD4+ T cells from PBMCs cultured with HCoV-OC43 spike peptides, collected before COVID-19 vaccination. This sample's subset: HCoV-OC43 spike overlapping peptide pool stimulation. CDR3 bases: TGTGCCAGTAGTGCGGGACCCCTCGTAATCCACACAGATACGCAGTATTTT. Its protein product is CASSAGPLVIHTDTQYF.